One sample yielded the 22 T cell receptor beta chains listed below, sequenced in a study of cytomegalovirus exposure and HLA in healthy donors (dated by TCRdb to 2017 to 2019). Receptors were amplified or captured by the immunoSEQ multiplex PCR assay. TCRdb provides this immuneACCESS table in a form limited to in-frame rearrangements. Some clones are lacking; in checked studies, under half of them reflect an unresolved V gene, and why the rest are absent is not known. The sample contains fewer than 200,000 clones, around 84% of them found a single time. Together, the top ten hold about a sixth of the sample. The sequencing sample was made of PBMCs. The receptors were gathered from a man in his late teens or twenties in good health and CMV-seropositive.

This chain connects TRBV27 to TRBJ1-1, with 9 bases that match TRBD1. CDR3 size: 15 residues. Trimming took 6 bases from V and 4 from J; bases not matched to a gene: 9. CDR1 and CDR2 (germline): MNHEY, SMNVEV (reference sequence). The CDR3: CASRPETGGVTEAFF. In DNA form, the CDR3 reads TGTGCCAGCAGACCCGAGACAGGGGGGGTCACTGAAGCTTTCTTT.

This clone has a single count. The V call is TRBV13, the J call TRBJ2-5; no clear D. CDR1 and CDR2 (germline): PRHDT, FYEKMQ (reference sequence). V was shortened by 4 bases and J by 5 bases, with 8 bases between the two germline ends. This CDR3 contains 12 residues. In DNA form, the CDR3 reads TGTGCCAGCAGCTCGTACGGGGAGACCCAGTACTTC. Translating gives CASSSYGETQYF.

The J gene is TRBJ2-5, the V gene TRBV30; TRBD2 matches at 15 bases. With V trimmed by 5 bases and J by 4 bases, 2 bases remained unmatched. The CDR3 runs to 14 residues. From germline, CDR1 is GTSNPN and CDR2 SVGIG (reference sequence). CDR3 DNA: TGTGCCTGGCGGACTAGCGGGAGGGGAGAGACCCAGTACTTC. It encodes CAWRTSGRGETQYF.

The chain is built from TRBV28 and TRBJ1-6; the D gene is possibly TRBD1 (5 bases). Trimming took off 3 bases at V and 14 bases at J, with 14 bases between the two ends. From germline, CDR1 is MDHEN and CDR2 SYDVKM. The CDR3 consists of 13 residues. CDR3 in amino acids: CASSFTGKGTLHF. The CDR3, as DNA: TGTGCCAGCAGTTTCACAGGAAAAGGGACCCTCCACTTT.

The chain carries TRBV5-6 and TRBJ1-4, with D perhaps matching TRBD1 (6 bases). V shed 5 bases and J shed 8 bases, with 19 bases lying between them. The CDR3 runs 15 residues. Germline V gene data show CDR1 as SGHDT and CDR2 as YYEEEE. The CDR3 spells CASSTPGTFGEKLFF. The CDR3 nucleotides are TGTGCCAGCAGTACCCCAGGGACATTTGGAGAAAAACTGTTTTTT.

Of note for this clone: Other DNA sequences in the sample encode the same CDR3. The gene calls are TRBV2 and TRBJ1-2, with TRBD1 matching 7 bases. The CDR3 extends over 13 amino acids. Germline V gene data show CDR1 as SNHLY and CDR2 as FYNNEI. Losses at the gene ends were 5 bases for V and 6 bases for J; bases not matched to a gene: 6. The CDR3 spells CASSSTGLNGYTF. DNA of the CDR3: TGTGCCAGCAGTTCGACAGGGCTGAATGGCTACACCTTC.

This clone was observed a few times. CDR3 in DNA: TGCGCCAGCAGTCTTAGCGGGAATGGTGAGCAGTTCTTC. Residues: CASSLSGNGEQFF. This rearrangement joins TRBV5-1 to TRBJ2-1; 8 nucleotides align to TRBD2. V shed 5 bases, J shed 9 bases, and the junction held 7 bases outside the gene matches. CDR1 is SGHRS, CDR2 YFSETQ, per germline. CDR3 length: 13 residues.

The chain has TRBV14 and TRBJ2-7; TRBD1 is a possible D gene (6 bases). Trimming removed 4 bases at V and 3 bases at J, with 13 bases between. Germline V gene lookup returns CDR1 SGHDN and CDR2 FVKESK. This CDR3 contains 14 residues. CDR3 amino acids: CASSRVGAFYEQYF. The CDR3 coding sequence is TGTGCCAGCAGCCGAGTGGGGGCATTCTACGAGCAGTACTTC.

In this sample, this clone turned up once. J is TRBJ1-6 and V is TRBV7-2, with D hard to call. V was trimmed by 7 bases and J by 8 bases, leaving 15 bases between them. CDR1 and CDR2 from the germline V gene are SGHTA and FQGNSA. The CDR3 has 14 residues. The CDR3 coding sequence is TGTGCCAGCACCGCGCTGTGGGGAGATTCACCCCTCCACTTT. It encodes CASTALWGDSPLHF.

This clone has more than one count but fewer than ten. The rearrangement uses TRBV28 and TRBJ1-5, with 7 nucleotides matching TRBD1. V dropped 7 bases and J dropped 7; count of bases not matched to a gene: 4. CDR3 length: 12 residues. CDR1 and CDR2 from the germline V gene are MDHEN and SYDVKM. The chain's CDR3 is CASTAGGQPQHF. CDR3 DNA sequence: TGTGCCAGCACGGCAGGGGGACAGCCCCAGCATTTT.

This chain uses TRBV9 with TRBJ2-7; 11 bases are a match to TRBD2. V lost 5 bases to trimming and J lost 2 bases; unmatched junction nucleotides: 9. Germline lookup yields CDR1 SGDLS and CDR2 YYNGEE. The CDR3 length is 16 residues. For the CDR3, the DNA is TGTGCCAGCAGTAGATCCGGGACTAGCGGCCCCTACGAGCAGTACTTC. Its protein is CASSRSGTSGPYEQYF. The full variable domain, completed using reference TRBV9 and TRBJ2-7, is DSGVTQTPKHLITATGQRVTLRCSPRSGDLSVYWYQQSLDQGLQFLIQYYNGEERAKGNILERFSAQQFPDLHSELNLSSLELGDSALYFCASSRSGTSGPYEQYFGPGTRLTVT.

The rearrangement links TRBV5-1 to TRBJ1-5, with D maybe TRBD1 (5 bases). The CDR3 runs to 15 residues. V was cut by 5 bases and J by 5 bases, with 17 bases left in between. Germline loops: CDR1 SGHRS, CDR2 YFSETQ. CDR3 in DNA: TGCGCCAGCAGTTATACTGGACACCCCGATCAGCCCCAGCATTTT. Protein: CASSYTGHPDQPQHF.

The chain couples TRBV7-9 to TRBJ2-2; D is possibly TRBD2 (5 bases). V lost 5 bases to trimming and J lost 10 bases, with 11 bases between them. Germline CDR1 is SEHNR and CDR2 is FQNEAQ (reference sequence). This CDR3 has 12 residues. CDR3 region: CASSLGVVELFF. In DNA form, the CDR3 reads TGTGCCAGCAGCCTCGGGGTGGTGGAGCTGTTTTTT.

V usage is TRBV27 and J usage is TRBJ2-1, with 10 bases aligning to TRBD2. The V gene end was trimmed by 6 bases and the J gene end by 0 bases; junction bases not matched to a gene: 11. The CDR3 extends over 18 amino acids. Germline loops: CDR1 MNHEY, CDR2 SMNVEV (reference sequence). The CDR3 loop reads CASSLAGGLSFSYNEQFF. Here the CDR3 DNA reads TGTGCCAGCAGCTTAGCGGGGGGCCTATCTTTCTCCTACAATGAGCAGTTCTTC.

The V call is TRBV5-1, the J call TRBJ2-3; no firm D call. V was pared by 0 bases and J by 2 bases, with 10 bases between. Germline V CDR1 and CDR2: SGHRS, YFSETQ. The CDR3 sequence is 15 residues long. The CDR3 here is CASSLGPHHTDTQYF. The CDR3 DNA follows: TGCGCCAGCAGCTTGGGCCCACATCACACAGATACGCAGTATTTT.

The chain employs TRBV5-1 and TRBJ2-7; tentative D call: TRBD2 (6 bases). The V and J ends lost 0 bases and 4 bases respectively, with 14 bases between them. Germline loops: CDR1 SGHRS, CDR2 YFSETQ. The CDR3 runs 15 residues. CDR3 sequence reads: CASSLDGGVTYEQYF. DNA for the CDR3: TGCGCCAGCAGCTTGGATGGCGGGGTTACGTACGAGCAGTACTTC.

V usage is TRBV28 and J usage is TRBJ1-2, with no clear D. Germline CDR1 MDHEN, CDR2 SYDVKM. The V end was cut by 5 bases, the J end by 3 bases, with 10 bases between. The CDR3 consists of 13 residues. Written as DNA, the CDR3 is TGTGCCAGCAGTCTACAGATTGACTATGGCTACACCTTC. Encoded protein: CASSLQIDYGYTF.

The chain joins TRBV9 to TRBJ2-2, with 7 positions matching TRBD2. The germline V gene encodes CDR1 SGDLS and CDR2 YYNGEE. The junction had 4 bases not matched to a gene; V was cut back by 4 bases and J by 1 base. The CDR3 is 15 amino acids. CDR3 sequence (DNA): TGTGCCAGCAGCCGGGCTAGCGGGAACACCGGGGAGCTGTTTTTT. This gives the protein CASSRASGNTGELFF.

V usage is TRBV6-5 and J usage is TRBJ1-2; no firm D call. The CDR3 is made up of 10 amino acids. CDR1 and CDR2 from the germline V gene are MNHEY and SVGAGI. Trimming pared 9 bases from V and 7 bases from J, leaving 9 bases between. This CDR3 reads CASGEFGYTF. CDR3 nucleotides: TGTGCCAGTGGAGAGTTTGGCTACACCTTC.

In DNA form, the CDR3 reads TGTGCCAGCAGCCAAGATCATCGGGGTAGCGATAGTTCTGGGGCCAACGTCCTGACTTTC. Amino acids: CASSQDHRGSDSSGANVLTF. V and J are TRBV4-2 and TRBJ2-6; D possibly corresponds to TRBD2 (5 bases). The germline gives CDR1 LGHNA, CDR2 YNFKEQ. V dropped 0 bases and J dropped 1 base, with 19 bases sitting between them. The CDR3 loop spans 20 amino acids.

The V call is TRBV2, the J call TRBJ2-4; 7 positions match TRBD1. V lost 5 bases and J lost 8; bases outside the gene matches: 6. The CDR3 loop spans 13 amino acids. Germline CDR1 is SNHLY and CDR2 is FYNNEI. CDR3 bases: TGTGCCAGCAGTACGACAGGGAGAGACATTCAGTACTTC. Its protein is CASSTTGRDIQYF.

This clone has a single count. The rearrangement joins TRBV7-6 to TRBJ2-3; 9 positions match TRBD1. The junction had 10 bases not matched to a gene; V was cut back by 1 base and J by 5 bases. CDR1 is SGHVS, CDR2 FNYEAQ, per germline. The CDR3 runs 17 residues. The CDR3 sequence: CASSLGEWTGEKDTQYF. CDR3 DNA sequence: TGTGCCAGCAGCTTAGGGGAGTGGACAGGGGAAAAAGATACGCAGTATTTT.